One and the same sample provided the 31 T cell receptor beta chains below, sequenced in a study of blood T cell repertoires in COVID-19. Repertoires were generated with immunoSEQ multiplex PCR, while TCRdb's copy carries only in-frame clones and drops some. The sample lists around 380,000 clones; around 87% were seen once. Sequencing was carried out using PBMCs or T cells enriched from blood (not recorded which). The receptors were sampled from a man aged 25 to 40 who had recovered from COVID-19.

The chain couples TRBV5-4 to TRBJ2-5; 9 bases map to TRBD2. CDR1 and CDR2 from the germline V gene are SGHNT and YYREEE (reference sequence). V shed 4 bases and J 0 bases; nucleotides not matched to a gene: 4. The CDR3 spans 15 residues. The CDR3: CASSRSGGNQETQYF. CDR3 DNA: TGTGCCAGCAGCCGTAGCGGGGGCAACCAAGAGACCCAGTACTTC.

The chain couples TRBV3-1 (or the pseudogene TRBV3-2) to TRBJ2-7; TRBD2 matches at 9 bases. Unmatched junction bases numbered 9, after V lost 0 bases and J lost 6 bases. CDR3 length equals 16 residues. Looked up from germline, CDR1 is LGHDT and CDR2 is YNNKEL (reference sequence). The CDR3 coding sequence is TGTGCCAGCAGCCAAGATCTGGAGCGGGGGGTGAGCGAGCAGTACTTC. Translating gives CASSQDLERGVSEQYF.

The V call is TRBV13, the J call TRBJ2-1; D might be TRBD1 (6 bases). In germline, CDR1 is PRHDT, CDR2 FYEKMQ (reference sequence). V was shortened by 6 bases and J by 9 bases, with 15 bases between the two germline ends. The CDR3 loop spans 13 amino acids. The CDR3 reads CASRDRQRGEQFF. In DNA, the CDR3 is TGTGCCAGCAGGGACAGACAACGGGGTGAGCAGTTCTTC.

The chain uses TRBV6-5 and TRBJ1-1; D perhaps matches TRBD1 (6 bases). Looked up from germline, CDR1 is MNHEY and CDR2 is SVGAGI. V lost 2 bases and J lost 1, with 14 bases in between. The CDR3 spans 16 residues. The CDR3 DNA sequence: TGTGCCAGCAGTTACCGGCCAGGGGTCCCGAACACTGAAGCTTTCTTT. It encodes CASSYRPGVPNTEAFF.

This chain connects TRBV25-1 to TRBJ1-1; no reliable D call. The CDR3 runs to 13 residues. Germline-derived CDR1 and CDR2 are MGHDK and SYGVNS. Trimming shortened V by 7 bases and J by 0 bases, and 9 bases separated the two germline ends. CDR3 amino acids: CASIREMNTEAFF. CDR3 bases: TGTGCCAGCATAAGGGAGATGAACACTGAAGCTTTCTTT.

In its sample, this clone was seen a few times. The chain recombines TRBV4-2 with TRBJ1-1, with 7 bases aligning to TRBD1. The CDR3 totals 14 residues. J was trimmed by 6 bases and V by 3 bases; bases with no gene match: 7. Germline CDR1 reads LGHNA; CDR2 reads YNFKEQ. The CDR3 region is CASSHSQGVPEAFF. The CDR3 DNA is TGTGCCAGCAGCCATTCCCAGGGGGTCCCTGAAGCTTTCTTT.

The chain carries TRBV7-9 and TRBJ1-1; 10 nucleotides agree with TRBD1. Unmatched junction bases numbered 4, after V lost 5 bases and J lost 4 bases. CDR1 is SEHNR and CDR2 is FQNEAQ in the germline V gene (reference sequence). This CDR3 has 14 residues. The CDR3 nucleotides read TGTGCCAGCAGCAGACAGGGGGCGCCCACTGAAGCTTTCTTT. This gives the protein CASSRQGAPTEAFF.

The rearrangement joins TRBV7-8 to TRBJ1-3; D call uncertain. The V end was cut by 2 bases, the J end by 3 bases, with 5 bases between. The CDR3 extends over 13 amino acids. Germline V lookup: CDR1 SGHVS, CDR2 FQNEAQ. The CDR3 DNA follows: TGTGCCAGCAGCTTAATATTTGGAAACACCATATATTTT. Translated, it gives CASSLIFGNTIYF.

The chain joins TRBV28 to TRBJ2-2; the match to TRBD2 covers 11 bases. The germline CDR1 and CDR2 sequences are MDHEN and SYDVKM. The ends lost 6 bases at V and 4 bases at J; junction bases unmatched: 7. CDR3 size: 16 residues. Here the CDR3 DNA reads TGTGCCAGCAGCCTGCTAGCGGGGGGATTCACCGGGGAGCTGTTTTTT. Protein sequence: CASSLLAGGFTGELFF. The full variable domain, completed using reference TRBV28 and TRBJ2-2, is DVKVTQSSRYLVKRTGEKVFLECVQDMDHENMFWYRQDPGLGLRLIYFSYDVKMKEKGDIPEGYSVSREKKERFSLILESASTNQTSMYLCASSLLAGGFTGELFFGEGSRLTVL.

The genes are TRBV18 and TRBJ1-1; no firm D call. Deletions cut 3 bases from V and 7 bases from J, with 9 bases between. Germline CDR1 reads KGHSH; CDR2 reads LQKENI. The CDR3 spans 12 residues. Here the CDR3 DNA reads TGTGCCAGCTCACCGGCATGGAGTGAAGCTTTCTTT. Protein product: CASSPAWSEAFF.

The chain has TRBV7-6 and TRBJ1-5; tentatively, D is TRBD1 (6 bases). Germline-derived CDR1 and CDR2 are SGHVS and FNYEAQ. With 0 bases removed from V and 7 bases from J, the gap between germline ends came to 13 bases. The CDR3 loop spans 15 amino acids. As DNA, the CDR3 is TGTGCCAGCAGCTTAGCCACAGGGCAGGGGCAGCCCCAGCATTTT. Translation gives CASSLATGQGQPQHF.

This clone was seen just once. This rearrangement joins TRBV2 to TRBJ1-1, with 7 bases that match TRBD1. The CDR3 totals 14 residues. Germline lookup yields CDR1 SNHLY and CDR2 FYNNEI. The V and J ends lost 5 bases and 11 bases, in that order; junction bases with no gene match: 14. The CDR3 region has the DNA TGTGCCAGCAGTCCTAAAACAGGGGCCACGGGGGCTTTCTTT. Protein product: CASSPKTGATGAFF.

V and J are TRBV9 and TRBJ1-6, with D possibly being TRBD1 (6 bases). Between the trimmed V and J ends, which lost 4 bases and 7 bases, there was a span of 18 bases. Germline CDR1 SGDLS, CDR2 YYNGEE. The CDR3 loop spans 16 amino acids. CDR3 bases: TGTGCCAGCAGCCAAACCATGGGGGGGCAGAATTCACCCCTCCACTTT. It yields the protein CASSQTMGGQNSPLHF.

The J gene is TRBJ2-3, the V gene TRBV9, with TRBD2 matching over 9 bases. The CDR3 is made up of 13 amino acids. CDR1 is SGDLS, CDR2 YYNGEE, per germline. V gave up 9 bases and J gave up 6 bases; unmatched junction bases: 8. The CDR3 DNA is TGTGCCACCGCGGGGGGGGACCGGGATACGCAGTATTTT. It encodes CATAGGDRDTQYF.

The chain is built from TRBV7-9 and TRBJ1-4, with a tentative D call TRBD1 (6 bases). The germline V gene encodes CDR1 SEHNR and CDR2 FQNEAQ (reference sequence). V lost 5 bases and J lost 7, with 17 bases in between. This CDR3 has 15 amino acids. The CDR3 loop reads CASSPRTDLGEKLFF. The CDR3 DNA reads as TGTGCCAGCAGCCCGCGGACAGATTTGGGTGAAAAACTGTTTTTT. The whole variable domain, filled in from reference TRBV7-9 and TRBJ1-4, reads DTGVSQNPRHKITKRGQNVTFRCDPISEHNRLYWYRQTLGQGPEFLTYFQNEAQLEKSRLLSDRFSAERPKGSFSTLEIQRTEQGDSAMYLCASSPRTDLGEKLFFGSGTQLSVL.

The rearrangement links TRBV7-9 to TRBJ1-5; D uncertain. Trimming shortened V by 5 bases and J by 4 bases, and 15 bases separated the two germline ends. The CDR3 contains 15 residues. Germline CDR1 reads SEHNR; CDR2 reads FQNEAQ (reference sequence). The CDR3 DNA reads as TGTGCCAGCAGCCTCGGCGGGAGCCAAAATCAGCCCCAGCATTTT. Translating gives CASSLGGSQNQPQHF.

This chain joins TRBV19 and TRBJ2-1, with TRBD2 identical over 11 bases. This CDR3 is 16 amino acids long. Looked up from germline, CDR1 is LNHDA and CDR2 is SQIVND (reference sequence). V was pared by 4 bases and J by 3 bases, with 5 bases of the junction left unmatched. CDR3 nucleotide sequence: TGTGCCAGTAGTACCGGAACTAGCGGGGGCTACAATGAGCAGTTCTTC. It is translated as CASSTGTSGGYNEQFF. The full variable domain, with the rest looked up from reference TRBV19 and TRBJ2-1, is DGGITQSPKYLFRKEGQNVTLSCEQNLNHDAMYWYRQDPGQGLRLIYYSQIVNDFQKGDIAEGYSVSREKKESFPLTVTSAQKNPTAFYLCASSTGTSGGYNEQFFGPGTRLTVL.

The chain has TRBV6-2 or TRBV6-3 and TRBJ1-1, with 12 bases lining up with TRBD1. Germline CDR1 is MNHEY and CDR2 is SVGEGT. CDR3 size: 18 residues. J lost 10 bases, V lost 5 bases, and 20 bases had no gene match. The CDR3 DNA follows: TGTGCCAGCAGTAAGGGACAGGGGGCCGGTGGTTCCGTTTCGGGAGCTTTCTTT. Its translation is CASSKGQGAGGSVSGAFF.

Here the CDR3 reads CASSRDRGQETQYF. The CDR3, as DNA: TGTGCCAGCTCACGGGACAGGGGACAAGAGACCCAGTACTTC. The chain uses TRBV18 and TRBJ2-5, with 10 positions matching TRBD1. Germline lookup yields CDR1 KGHSH and CDR2 LQKENI. The CDR3 covers 14 residues. With 4 bases clipped from V and 2 bases from J, the junction kept 1 base outside the gene matches.

V is TRBV3-1 (or the pseudogene TRBV3-2) and J is TRBJ2-1, with a tentative D call TRBD1 (5 bases). The CDR3 has 13 amino acids. The germline CDR1 and CDR2 sequences are LGHDT and YNNKEL (reference sequence). Trimming pared 3 bases from V and 8 bases from J, leaving 11 bases between. The CDR3 nucleotides are TGTGCCAGCAGCCACTCTTGGGGCGATGAGCAGTTCTTC. Amino acid sequence: CASSHSWGDEQFF.

The V gene is TRBV14, the J gene TRBJ1-1; TRBD1 is a possible D gene (6 bases). Germline CDR1 reads SGHDN; CDR2 reads FVKESK. There are 13 residues in the CDR3. V lost 5 bases and J 3 bases, leaving 10 bases between the germline ends. The chain's CDR3 is CASSFTGYTEAFF. The CDR3 DNA sequence: TGTGCCAGCAGCTTTACAGGGTACACTGAAGCTTTCTTT.

The chain combines TRBV7-2 with TRBJ2-3; D possibly corresponds to TRBD2 (6 bases). The germline CDR1 and CDR2 sequences are SGHTA and FQGNSA. The V and J ends lost 3 bases and 0 bases respectively, with 19 bases between them. The CDR3 is made up of 18 amino acids. CDR3 DNA sequence: TGTGCCAGCAGCTTGGTAGCGGCACTTTTTTCTAGCACAGATACGCAGTATTTT. Translating it yields CASSLVAALFSSTDTQYF.

The gene calls are TRBV10-2 and TRBJ1-6; 10 nucleotides line up with TRBD1. CDR3 size: 14 residues. Germline CDR1 WSHSY, CDR2 SAAADI. CDR3 in amino acids: CPRRGQGGGSPLHF. Here the CDR3 DNA reads TGCCCCCGCCGTGGACAGGGGGGGGGTTCACCCCTCCACTTT.

Only a few counts were recorded for this clone. V is TRBV5-1 and J is TRBJ1-4; maybe TRBD1 (6 bases). Germline V gene lookup returns CDR1 SGHRS and CDR2 YFSETQ. CDR3 length equals 14 residues. V dropped 3 bases and J dropped 8 bases, with 14 bases sitting between them. The DNA for the CDR3 is TGCGCCAGCAGCTATGGACAGAACGGGGAAAAACTGTTTTTT. Translated, it gives CASSYGQNGEKLFF.

The chain recombines TRBV9 with TRBJ2-3; maybe TRBD1 (5 bases). This CDR3 contains 16 residues. The germline gives CDR1 SGDLS, CDR2 YYNGEE. The V end was cut by 0 bases, the J end by 5 bases, with 16 bases between. CDR3 region: CASSVAGAVTGDTQYF. CDR3 sequence (DNA): TGTGCCAGCAGCGTAGCTGGGGCCGTAACCGGAGATACGCAGTATTTT.

The chain uses TRBV5-1 and TRBJ1-3, with unresolved D. Germline lookup yields CDR1 SGHRS and CDR2 YFSETQ. V lost 2 bases, J lost 0 bases, and 9 bases lay in between. The CDR3 contains 15 residues. The CDR3 nucleotides are TGCGCCAGCAGCTTTACAGCCAGCTCTGGAAACACCATATATTTT. Translation gives CASSFTASSGNTIYF.

This clone was seen ten or more times. Additional DNA sequences in this sample encode the identical CDR3. The chain recombines TRBV18 with TRBJ1-1; D is unclear. CDR3 size: 13 residues. Per germline, CDR1 KGHSH and CDR2 LQKENI. Trimming pared 4 bases from V and 1 base from J, leaving 7 bases between. CDR3 sequence: CASSLGRNTEAFF. Here the CDR3 DNA reads TGTGCCAGCTCACTTGGGAGGAACACTGAAGCTTTCTTT.

Worth noting for this clone: The junction departs from germline at one end; a sequencing error may be responsible. V and J are TRBV19 and TRBJ1-6; D is uncertain. The CDR3 runs 16 residues. Germline V gives CDR1 LNHDA, CDR2 SQIVND (reference sequence). This CDR3 is CASSIGRFEGYSTLHF. In DNA, the CDR3 is TGTGCCAGTAGTATAGGTCGGTTCGAGGGCTATTCAACCCTCCACTTT.

V is TRBV19 and J is TRBJ1-1; maybe TRBD1 (6 bases). Between the trimmed V and J ends, which lost 7 bases and 3 bases, there was a span of 12 bases. The germline gives CDR1 LNHDA, CDR2 SQIVND (reference sequence). The CDR3 has 13 residues. CDR3 coding DNA: TGTGCCAGTATCCGGCCAGGGGACACTGAAGCTTTCTTT. Translated, it gives CASIRPGDTEAFF.

This clone was detected only once. The J gene is TRBJ1-2, the V gene TRBV29-1, with D tentatively TRBD1 (5 bases). The germline V and J ends were trimmed by 3 bases and 7 bases, with 12 bases remaining between them. Per the germline V gene, CDR1 is SQVTM and CDR2 is ANQGSEA. The CDR3 length is 12 residues. The DNA for the CDR3 is TGCAGCGTTGATTCCAGGGAAGGTGGCTACACCTTC. Amino acids: CSVDSREGGYTF.

This CDR3 is CASSLAGLYGYTF. As DNA, the CDR3 is TGTGCCAGCAGCTTGGCAGGCCTTTATGGCTACACCTTC. The chain joins TRBV7-9 to TRBJ1-2, with no clear D. Germline V gene sequence: CDR1 SEHNR, CDR2 FQNEAQ (reference sequence). This CDR3 comprises 13 residues. V gave up 3 bases and J gave up 5 bases, with 10 bases separating them.